What follows is one T cell receptor beta chain and its context. The antigen remains undetermined. Method: immunoSEQ multiplex PCR; TCRdb's copy keeps in-frame clones and lacks some. In the table there are about 69,000 clones, roughly 94% of which are singletons. The record originates from a study of T cell clonotyping in hematopoietic cell transplantation. General study findings and limits: Few recipient clonotypes overlapped donors; over 97% were de novo at given depth. No sorting was done, leaving CD4 and CD8 contributions mixed. Higher Inverse Simpson Index values in graft donor and pretransplant recipient predicted broader posttransplant TCR diversity.

V was shortened by 2 bases and J by 3 bases, with 8 bases between the two germline ends. CDR3 length equals 13 residues. CDR1 and CDR2 (germline): ENHRY, SYGVKD. The chain has TRBV10-3 and TRBJ2-7; no firm D call. Sequenced sample: peripheral blood mononuclear cells. The origin of this receptor is a man aged 50 or older in good health. Some clones in this sample may be carry-over from other donors' samples. DNA of the CDR3: TGTGCCATCAGTGAGCGGAATATCTACGAGCAGTACTTC. This translates into CAISERNIYEQYF.